Here is one T cell receptor (beta chain) with its context. Its antigen is unknown. The data stem from a study of tumor-infiltrating lymphocytes in primary liver carcinoma. Study in general: Each sample had roughly 3.65 to 7.5 million productive TCRbeta reads regardless of tissue type.

V dropped 0 bases and J dropped 3; count of bases not matched to a gene: 2. There are 14 residues in the CDR3. Germline lookup yields CDR1 DFQATT and CDR2 SNEGSKA (reference sequence). Broader study findings: Tumors had a significantly higher top-250-clone fraction than blood (p = 0.039).

TCR beta cDNA came from roughly 0.45 ug total RNA, primed with a constant-region primer. Modified slightly, ARM-PCR produced TCR beta libraries over three nested multiplex PCR rounds. TRBV1-TRBV30 forward and Cbeta reverse primers drove the first two approximately 10-cycle rounds. TCRdb re-called the multiplex PCR reads through MiXCR, storing one row per CDR3 protein. The sample yields approximately 340,000 distinct CDR3 sequences, 65% seen once. Unsorted whole blood yielded blood RNA, and germline DNA was extracted as well. Sequenced input: peripheral blood. The TCR comes from a man between 40 and 49 years old with primary liver carcinoma and hepatitis B virus infection. This chain connects TRBV20-1 to TRBJ2-3; 8 nucleotides line up with TRBD2. The CDR3 DNA is TGCAGTGCTAGAGACGGGAGGGAAACAGATACGCAGTATTTT. Translating it yields CSARDGRETDTQYF.